This T cell receptor (beta chain) derives from a study of shared clonotypes between healthy human individuals. The data were produced by immunoSEQ multiplex PCR, yet TCRdb's version contains in-frame clones alone and is incomplete. The data show approximately 840,000 clones, with approximately 97% seen just once and about 0.25% held by the top ten. V dropped 0 bases and J dropped 6 bases, with 13 bases sitting between them. Germline values: CDR1 ENHRY, CDR2 SYGVKD. The CDR3 has 15 residues. CD8 cells classed as naive were CD45RO-negative and positively selected for CCR7, excluding terminally differentiated effector memory CD45RA+ cells.

The TCR originated in a young man in good health. Input material: naive CD8+ T cells sorted from blood. The chain carries TRBV10-3 and TRBJ2-3; no reliable D call. This CDR3 is CAISESVNRMDTQYF. CDR3 nucleotides: TGTGCCATCAGTGAGTCGGTTAACCGCATGGATACGCAGTATTTT.